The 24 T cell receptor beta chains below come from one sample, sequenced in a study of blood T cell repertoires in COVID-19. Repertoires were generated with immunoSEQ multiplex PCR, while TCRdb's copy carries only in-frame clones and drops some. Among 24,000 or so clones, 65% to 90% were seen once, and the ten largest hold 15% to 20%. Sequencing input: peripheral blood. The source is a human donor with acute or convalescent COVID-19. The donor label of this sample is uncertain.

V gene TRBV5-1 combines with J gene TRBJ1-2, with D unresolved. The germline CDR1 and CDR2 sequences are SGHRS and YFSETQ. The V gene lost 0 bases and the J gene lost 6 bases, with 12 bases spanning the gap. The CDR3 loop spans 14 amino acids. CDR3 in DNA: TGCGCCAGCAGCTTGGAGAGGGAGGAGGATGGCTACACCTTC. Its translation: CASSLEREEDGYTF.

The CDR3 nucleotides read TGTGCCAGCAGCTTAGCGCGGCAACCTGTCGAGCAGTACTTC. This encodes CASSLARQPVEQYF. V usage is TRBV7-2 and J usage is TRBJ2-7; D uncertain. The CDR3 loop spans 14 amino acids. Trimming removed 0 bases at V and 6 bases at J, with 12 bases between. CDR1 and CDR2 (germline): SGHTA, FQGNSA.

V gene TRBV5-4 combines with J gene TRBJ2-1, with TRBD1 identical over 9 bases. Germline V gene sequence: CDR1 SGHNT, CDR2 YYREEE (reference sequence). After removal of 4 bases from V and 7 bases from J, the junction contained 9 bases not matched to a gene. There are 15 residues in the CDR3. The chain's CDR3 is CASSIRTGETNEQFF. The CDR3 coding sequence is TGTGCCAGCAGCATCCGGACAGGGGAAACGAATGAGCAGTTCTTC.

Here the CDR3 DNA reads TGTGCCAGCAGCCCGGTGGGGACAGGGGTAGGCTATGGCTACACCTTC. This encodes CASSPVGTGVGYGYTF. The rearrangement joins TRBV3-1 (or the pseudogene TRBV3-2) to TRBJ1-2, with TRBD1 identical over 10 bases. The CDR3 is made up of 16 amino acids. V was pared by 4 bases and J by 4 bases, with 9 bases of the junction left unmatched. Germline V CDR1 and CDR2: LGHDT, YNNKEL (reference sequence).

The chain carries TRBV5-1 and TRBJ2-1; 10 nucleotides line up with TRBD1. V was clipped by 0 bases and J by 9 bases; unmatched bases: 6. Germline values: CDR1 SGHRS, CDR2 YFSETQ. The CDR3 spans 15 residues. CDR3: CASSLAVRQGAEQFF. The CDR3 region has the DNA TGCGCCAGCAGCTTGGCCGTGAGACAGGGGGCTGAGCAGTTCTTC.

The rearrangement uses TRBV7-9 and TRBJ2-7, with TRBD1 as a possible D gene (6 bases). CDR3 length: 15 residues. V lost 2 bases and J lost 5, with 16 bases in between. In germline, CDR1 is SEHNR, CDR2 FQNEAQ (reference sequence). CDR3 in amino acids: CASSLLNREGNEQYF. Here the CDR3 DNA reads TGTGCCAGCAGCTTACTCAACAGGGAAGGTAACGAGCAGTACTTC.

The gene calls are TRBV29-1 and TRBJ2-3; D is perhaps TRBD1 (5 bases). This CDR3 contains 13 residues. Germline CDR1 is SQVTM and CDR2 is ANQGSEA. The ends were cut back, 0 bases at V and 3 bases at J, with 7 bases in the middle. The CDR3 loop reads CSVEDKGTDTQYF. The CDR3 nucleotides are TGCAGCGTTGAAGATAAGGGGACAGATACGCAGTATTTT.

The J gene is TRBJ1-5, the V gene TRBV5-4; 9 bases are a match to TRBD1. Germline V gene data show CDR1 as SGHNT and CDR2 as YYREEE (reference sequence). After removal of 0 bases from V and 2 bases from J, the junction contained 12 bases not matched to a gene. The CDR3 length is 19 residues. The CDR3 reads CASSLGGTGSVWGNQPQHF. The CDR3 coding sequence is TGTGCCAGCAGCTTGGGAGGGACAGGGTCTGTTTGGGGCAATCAGCCCCAGCATTTT.

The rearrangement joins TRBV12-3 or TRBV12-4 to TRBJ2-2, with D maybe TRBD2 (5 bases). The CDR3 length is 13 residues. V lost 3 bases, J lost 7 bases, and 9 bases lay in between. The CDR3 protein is CASSLTDFGELFF. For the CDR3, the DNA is TGTGCCAGCAGTTTGACGGACTTCGGGGAGCTGTTTTTT.

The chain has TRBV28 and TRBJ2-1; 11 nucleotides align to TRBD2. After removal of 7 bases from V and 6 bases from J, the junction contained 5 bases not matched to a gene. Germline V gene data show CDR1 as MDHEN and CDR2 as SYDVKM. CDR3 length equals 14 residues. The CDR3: CASTLAGVLNEQFF. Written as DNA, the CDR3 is TGTGCCAGCACACTAGCGGGAGTCCTCAATGAGCAGTTCTTC.

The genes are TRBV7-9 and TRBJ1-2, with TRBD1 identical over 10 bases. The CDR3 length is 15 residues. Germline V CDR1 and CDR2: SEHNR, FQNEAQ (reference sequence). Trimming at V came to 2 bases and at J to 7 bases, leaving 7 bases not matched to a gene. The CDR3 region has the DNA TGTGCCAGCAGCTTAAGTGGACAGGGGGTCCTTGGCTACACCTTC. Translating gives CASSLSGQGVLGYTF.

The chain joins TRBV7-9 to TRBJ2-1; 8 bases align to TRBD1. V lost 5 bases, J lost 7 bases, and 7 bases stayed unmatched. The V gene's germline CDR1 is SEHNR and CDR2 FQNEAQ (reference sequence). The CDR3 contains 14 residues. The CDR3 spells CASSILTGDNEQFF. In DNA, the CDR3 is TGTGCCAGCAGCATTCTGACAGGGGATAATGAGCAGTTCTTC.

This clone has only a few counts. The CDR3 DNA follows: TGCAGCGTTGATGGATCAAGAAGTAGAGGGAGCTACACCTTC. The encoded protein is CSVDGSRSRGSYTF. The chain is built from TRBV29-1 and TRBJ1-2, with unresolved D. Germline CDR1 SQVTM, CDR2 ANQGSEA. Trimming removed 3 bases at V and 9 bases at J, with 20 bases between. The CDR3 extends over 14 amino acids. Combining the CDR3 with reference TRBV29-1 and TRBJ1-2 gives the whole variable domain SAVISQKPSRDICQRGTSLTIQCQVDSQVTMMFWYRQQPGQSLTLIATANQGSEATYESGFVIDKFPISRPNLTFSTLTVSNMSPEDSSIYLCSVDGSRSRGSYTFGSGTRLTVV.

CDR3 sequence (DNA): TGTGCCAGTAGTATAGATCGGGGGGGCGAGCAGTACTTC. Protein sequence: CASSIDRGGEQYF. The chain combines TRBV19 with TRBJ2-7, with 8 bases matching TRBD2. This CDR3 has 13 amino acids. Trimming removed 0 bases from V and 6 bases from J; junction bases left unmatched: 1. Germline V gene data show CDR1 as LNHDA and CDR2 as SQIVND (reference sequence).

CDR3 coding DNA: TGTGCCACCCGGGGCGGCACTAGCGGTAGCACAGATACGCAGTATTTT. Protein product: CATRGGTSGSTDTQYF. This rearrangement joins TRBV19 to TRBJ2-3; the match to TRBD2 covers 8 bases. Germline V lookup: CDR1 LNHDA, CDR2 SQIVND (reference sequence). The CDR3 totals 16 residues. The J segment lost 0 bases and the V segment lost 10 bases, leaving 12 bases of the junction unmatched.

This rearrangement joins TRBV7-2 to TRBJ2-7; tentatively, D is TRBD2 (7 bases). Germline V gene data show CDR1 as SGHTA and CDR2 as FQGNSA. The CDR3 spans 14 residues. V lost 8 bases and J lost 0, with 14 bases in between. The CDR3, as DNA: TGTGCCAGCTGGGAGGGGGGAAGCTCCTACGAGCAGTACTTC. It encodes CASWEGGSSYEQYF.

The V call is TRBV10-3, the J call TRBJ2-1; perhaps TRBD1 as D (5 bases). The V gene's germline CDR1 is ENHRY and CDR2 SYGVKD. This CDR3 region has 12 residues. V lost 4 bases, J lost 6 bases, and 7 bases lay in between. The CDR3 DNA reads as TGTGCCATCAGTGCAGGGCCCAATGAGCAGTTCTTC. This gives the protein CAISAGPNEQFF.

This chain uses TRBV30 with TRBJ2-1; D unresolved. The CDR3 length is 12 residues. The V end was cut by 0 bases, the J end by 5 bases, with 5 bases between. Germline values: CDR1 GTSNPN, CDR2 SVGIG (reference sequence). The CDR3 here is CAWSVRDNEQFF. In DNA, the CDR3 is TGTGCCTGGAGTGTCCGGGACAATGAGCAGTTCTTC.

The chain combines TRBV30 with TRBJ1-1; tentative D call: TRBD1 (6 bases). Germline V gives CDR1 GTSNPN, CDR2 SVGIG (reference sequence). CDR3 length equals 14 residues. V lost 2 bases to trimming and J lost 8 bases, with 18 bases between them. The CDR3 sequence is CAWSPQGGGMEAFF. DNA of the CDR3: TGTGCCTGGAGTCCTCAAGGGGGGGGAATGGAAGCTTTCTTT. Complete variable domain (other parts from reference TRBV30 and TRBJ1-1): SQTIHQWPATLVQPVGSPLSLECTVEGTSNPNLYWYRQAAGRGLQLLFYSVGIGQISSEVPQNLSASRPQDRQFILSSKKLLLSDSGFYLCAWSPQGGGMEAFFGQGTRLTVV.

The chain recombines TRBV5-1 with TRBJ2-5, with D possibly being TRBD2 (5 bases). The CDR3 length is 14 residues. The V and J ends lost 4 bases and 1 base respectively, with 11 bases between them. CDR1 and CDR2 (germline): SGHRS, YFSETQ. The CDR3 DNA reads TGCGCCAGCAGCCCGCTGGGGAGCCAAGAGACCCAGTACTTC. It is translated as CASSPLGSQETQYF.

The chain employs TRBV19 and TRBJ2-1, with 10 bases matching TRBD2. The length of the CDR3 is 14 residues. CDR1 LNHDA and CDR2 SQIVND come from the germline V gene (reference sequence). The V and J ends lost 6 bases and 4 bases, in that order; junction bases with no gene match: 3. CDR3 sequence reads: CASSQLAGYNEQFF. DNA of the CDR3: TGTGCCAGTAGCCAACTAGCGGGGTACAATGAGCAGTTCTTC. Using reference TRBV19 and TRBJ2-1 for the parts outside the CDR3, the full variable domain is DGGITQSPKYLFRKEGQNVTLSCEQNLNHDAMYWYRQDPGQGLRLIYYSQIVNDFQKGDIAEGYSVSREKKESFPLTVTSAQKNPTAFYLCASSQLAGYNEQFFGPGTRLTVL.

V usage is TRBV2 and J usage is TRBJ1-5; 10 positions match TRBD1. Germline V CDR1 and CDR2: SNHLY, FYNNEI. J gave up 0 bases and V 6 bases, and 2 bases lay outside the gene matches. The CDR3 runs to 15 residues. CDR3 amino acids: CASRDRGNSNQPQHF. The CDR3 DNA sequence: TGTGCCAGCAGGGACAGGGGGAATAGCAATCAGCCCCAGCATTTT. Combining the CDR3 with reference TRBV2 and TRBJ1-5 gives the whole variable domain EPEVTQTPSHQVTQMGQEVILRCVPISNHLYFYWYRQILGQKVEFLVSFYNNEISEKSEIFDDQFSVERPDGSNFTLKIRSTKLEDSAMYFCASRDRGNSNQPQHFGDGTRLSIL.

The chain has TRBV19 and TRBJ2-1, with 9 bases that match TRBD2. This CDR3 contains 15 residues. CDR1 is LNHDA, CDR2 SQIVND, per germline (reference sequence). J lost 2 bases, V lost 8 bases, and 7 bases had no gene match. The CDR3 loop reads CASALAGTPYNEQFF. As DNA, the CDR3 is TGTGCCAGTGCCCTAGCGGGAACACCCTACAATGAGCAGTTCTTC.

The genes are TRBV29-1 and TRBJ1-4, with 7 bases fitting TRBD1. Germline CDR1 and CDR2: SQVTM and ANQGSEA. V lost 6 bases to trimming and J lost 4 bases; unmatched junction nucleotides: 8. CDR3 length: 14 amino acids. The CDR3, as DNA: TGCAGCGTCGGCGGGACAGACAATAATGAAAAACTGTTTTTT. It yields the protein CSVGGTDNNEKLFF.